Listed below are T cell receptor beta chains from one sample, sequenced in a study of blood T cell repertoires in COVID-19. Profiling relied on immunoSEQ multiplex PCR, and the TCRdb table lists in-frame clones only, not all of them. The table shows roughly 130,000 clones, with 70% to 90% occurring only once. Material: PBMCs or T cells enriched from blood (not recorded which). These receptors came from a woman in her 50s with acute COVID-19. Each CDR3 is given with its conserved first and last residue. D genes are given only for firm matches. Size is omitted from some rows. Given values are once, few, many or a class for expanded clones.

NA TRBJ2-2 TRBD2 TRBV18 TGTGCCAGCTCACCACGGGAAGCGGGAGCGGCGGTGGCCGGGGAGCTGTTTTTT CASSPREAGAAVAGELFF
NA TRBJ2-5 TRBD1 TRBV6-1 TGTGCCAGCAGTGAAGCGGACTTACAGGGGAGAGAGACCCAGTACTTC CASSEADLQGRETQYF
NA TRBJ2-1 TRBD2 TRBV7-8 TGTGCCAGCAGCCAAGGACTAGCCCCCAATGAGCAGTTCTTC CASSQGLAPNEQFF
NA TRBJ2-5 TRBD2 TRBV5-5 TGTGCCAGCAGCCTGACCGGACTAGCCCAAGAGACCCAGTACTTC CASSLTGLAQETQYF
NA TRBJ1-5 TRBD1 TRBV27 TGTGCCAGCAGTCAAGGACAGGGGGGGCCCCAGCATTTT CASSQGQGGPQHF
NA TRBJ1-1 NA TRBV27 TGTGCCAGCAGCTTAAGAGAGAACACTGAAGCTTTCTTT CASSLRENTEAFF
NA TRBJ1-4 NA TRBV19 TGTGCCAGTAGTGGAGGGGCGGCTAATGAAAAACTGTTTTTT CASSGGAANEKLFF
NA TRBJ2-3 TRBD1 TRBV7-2 TGTGCCAGCGGGGGACAGACCACAGATACGCAGTATTTT CASGGQTTDTQYF
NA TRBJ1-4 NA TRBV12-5 TGTGCTAGTCGATTTTGGGGGGGTGAAAAACTGTTTTTT CASRFWGGEKLFF
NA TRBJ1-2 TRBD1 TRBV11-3 TGTGCCAGCAGCCCGTCCCGGGACAGGGGGCCGGATGGCTACACCTTC CASSPSRDRGPDGYTF
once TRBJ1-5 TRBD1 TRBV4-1 TGCGCCAGCGAAAAGGGGGCCGGAGATCAGCCCCAGCATTTT CASEKGAGDQPQHF
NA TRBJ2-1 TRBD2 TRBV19 TGTGCCAGTAGACGCTGGACTAGCGGGAAAAACTCCTATACTAACAATGAGCAGTTCTTC CASRRWTSGKNSYTNNEQFF
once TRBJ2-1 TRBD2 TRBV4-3 TGCGCCAGCAGCCAAGAATCAGGGGCGGGAGGGCTGGGAGAGCAGTTCTTC CASSQESGAGGLGEQFF